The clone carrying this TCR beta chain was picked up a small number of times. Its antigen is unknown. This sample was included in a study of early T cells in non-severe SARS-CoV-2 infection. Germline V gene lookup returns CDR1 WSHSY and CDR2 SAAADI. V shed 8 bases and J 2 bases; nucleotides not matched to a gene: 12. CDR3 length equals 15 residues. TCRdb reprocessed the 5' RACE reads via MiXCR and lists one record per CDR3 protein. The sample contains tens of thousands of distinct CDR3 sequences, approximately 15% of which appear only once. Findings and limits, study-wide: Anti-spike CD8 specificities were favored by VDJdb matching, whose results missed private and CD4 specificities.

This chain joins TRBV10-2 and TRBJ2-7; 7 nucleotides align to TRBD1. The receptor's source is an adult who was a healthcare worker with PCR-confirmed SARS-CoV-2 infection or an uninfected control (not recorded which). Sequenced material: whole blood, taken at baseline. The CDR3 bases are TGCGCCAGCGGGCCCGACAGGGAAGGCACCTACGAGCAGTACTTC. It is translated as CASGPDREGTYEQYF.